This T cell receptor (beta chain) was identified in a study of neurological immune-mediated disorders. Study-wide points: The most TCR clonal expansion was seen in HTLV-1-associated myelopathy, and the least was seen in multiple sclerosis, which fell below healthy controls.

The study drew its healthy controls from blood bank volunteers in Maryland, USA. Trimming pared 0 bases from V and 3 bases from J, leaving 9 bases between. The CDR3 loop spans 14 amino acids. Germline V gives CDR1 LGHNA, CDR2 YNFKEQ. The method for making cDNA was 5'RACE, and it used 10-nucleotide random UMIs. TCRdb reprocessed the 5' RACE reads via MiXCR and lists one record per CDR3 protein. This table has under 60,000 distinct CDR3 sequences, about a quarter appearing once. In its sample, this clonotype was seen many times. The antigen is undetermined. This sequence joins TRBV4-2 and TRBJ2-7; no firm D call. This TCR derives from a woman between 65 and 79 years old in good health. Sequencing was done on a sample of PBMCs. The CDR3 coding sequence is TGTGCCAGCAGCCAAGAGGTGCGGAGCTACGAGCAGTACTTC. This codes for CASSQEVRSYEQYF.